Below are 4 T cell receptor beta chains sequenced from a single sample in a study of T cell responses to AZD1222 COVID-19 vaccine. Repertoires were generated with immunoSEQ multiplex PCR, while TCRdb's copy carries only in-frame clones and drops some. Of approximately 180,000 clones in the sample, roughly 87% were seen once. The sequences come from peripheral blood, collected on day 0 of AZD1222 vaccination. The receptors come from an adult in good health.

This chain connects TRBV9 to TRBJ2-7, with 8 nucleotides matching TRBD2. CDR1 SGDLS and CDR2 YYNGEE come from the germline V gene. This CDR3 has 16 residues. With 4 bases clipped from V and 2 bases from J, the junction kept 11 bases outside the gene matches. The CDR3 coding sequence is TGTGCCAGCAGCTCCCAAAGCGGGAGTGTTCCCTACGAGCAGTACTTC. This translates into CASSSQSGSVPYEQYF.

CDR3 DNA: TGTGCCAGCAGTTTAAAGCGGGGAACCTACGAGCAGTACTTC. Protein sequence: CASSLKRGTYEQYF. The rearrangement links TRBV27 to TRBJ2-7; TRBD2 matches at 7 bases. There are 14 residues in the CDR3. Germline V gene sequence: CDR1 MNHEY, CDR2 SMNVEV (reference sequence). After removal of 2 bases from V and 2 bases from J, the junction contained 3 bases not matched to a gene.

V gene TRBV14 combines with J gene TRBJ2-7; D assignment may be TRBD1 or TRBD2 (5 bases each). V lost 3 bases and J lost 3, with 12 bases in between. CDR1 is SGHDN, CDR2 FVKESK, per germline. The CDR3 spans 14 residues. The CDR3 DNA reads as TGTGCCAGCAGCCAGACCGGGACCCACTACGAGCAGTACTTC. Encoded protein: CASSQTGTHYEQYF.

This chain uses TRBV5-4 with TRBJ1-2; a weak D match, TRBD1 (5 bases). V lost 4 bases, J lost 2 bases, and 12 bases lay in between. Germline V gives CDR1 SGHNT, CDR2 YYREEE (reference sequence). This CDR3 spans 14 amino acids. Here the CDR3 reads CASSVQGGNYGYTF. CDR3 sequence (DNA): TGTGCCAGCAGCGTGCAGGGAGGGAACTATGGCTACACCTTC.